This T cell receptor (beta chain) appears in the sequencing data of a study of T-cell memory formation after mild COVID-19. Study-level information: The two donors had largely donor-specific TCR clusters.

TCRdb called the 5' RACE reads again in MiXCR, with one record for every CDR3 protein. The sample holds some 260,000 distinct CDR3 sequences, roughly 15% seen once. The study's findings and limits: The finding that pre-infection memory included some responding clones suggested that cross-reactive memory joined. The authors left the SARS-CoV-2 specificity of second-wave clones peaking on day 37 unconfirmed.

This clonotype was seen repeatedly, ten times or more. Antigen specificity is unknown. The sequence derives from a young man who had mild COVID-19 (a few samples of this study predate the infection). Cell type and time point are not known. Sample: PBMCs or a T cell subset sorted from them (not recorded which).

The CDR3 bases are TGTGCCAGCAGCTTAGTCTCCCTCAGCTCCTACAATGAGCAGTTCTTC. This translates into CASSLVSLSSYNEQFF. The chain uses TRBV7-9 and TRBJ2-1, with no clear D. The germline gives CDR1 SEHNR, CDR2 FQNEAQ (reference sequence). CDR3 size: 16 residues. The ends were cut back, 1 base at V and 0 bases at J, with 10 bases in the middle.